Each of the 31 T cell receptor beta chains below was sequenced from the same sample in a study of OX40 agonist ivuxolimab in advanced cancers. Repertoires were generated with immunoSEQ multiplex PCR, while TCRdb's copy carries only in-frame clones and drops some. The repertoire has around 92,000 clones, more than 75% of them found once; the top ten carry under 3.5%. Specimen: CD4+ or CD8+ T cells sorted from blood, collected in a trial of the OX40 agonist ivuxolimab. The origin of the receptors is an adult with an advanced solid tumor such as melanoma, head and neck, liver or kidney cancer.

This clone appeared once. The rearrangement links TRBV4-3 to TRBJ1-2; TRBD1 might be the D (5 bases). Trimming removed 0 bases at V and 14 bases at J, with 22 bases between. The CDR3 length is 15 residues. Germline CDR1 and CDR2: LGHNA and YSLEER. The CDR3 DNA reads as TGCGCCAGCAGCCAAGAGGCCAGGGCCTCCCCGCCGCGTACCTTC. It yields the protein CASSQEARASPPRTF.

This clone was seen a few times. The rearrangement uses TRBV5-1 and TRBJ2-7; tentatively, D is TRBD1 (6 bases). The CDR3 extends over 15 amino acids. Trimming cost V 2 bases and J 4 bases, with 16 bases left between them. Germline V gene sequence: CDR1 SGHRS, CDR2 YFSETQ. CDR3 loop: CASSFGRGPAYEQYF. CDR3 sequence (DNA): TGCGCCAGCAGCTTCGGCAGGGGCCCCGCTTACGAGCAGTACTTC.

The J gene is TRBJ2-1, the V gene TRBV12-5; possible D gene TRBD1, 7 bases. The ends were cut back, 6 bases at V and 5 bases at J, with 17 bases in the middle. CDR3 length equals 15 residues. Germline CDR1 and CDR2: LGHNT and FRNRAP. The CDR3 protein is CASGQGTLTNNEQFF. The CDR3 DNA sequence: TGTGCTAGTGGACAGGGGACTCTGACAAACAATGAGCAGTTCTTC. Together with reference TRBV12-5 and TRBJ2-1, the CDR3 gives the full variable domain: DARVTQTPRHKVTEMGQEVTMRCQPILGHNTVFWYRQTMMQGLELLAYFRNRAPLDDSGMPKDRFSAEMPDATLATLKIQPSEPRDSAVYFCASGQGTLTNNEQFFGPGTRLTVL.

The V gene is TRBV19, the J gene TRBJ1-2, with 7 bases matching TRBD1. CDR1 LNHDA and CDR2 SQIVND come from the germline V gene (reference sequence). V trimming: 7 bases; J trimming: 5 bases; junction bases outside the gene matches: 13. The CDR3 has 15 residues. This chain's CDR3 is CASTPWEGAQYGYTF. CDR3 nucleotides: TGTGCCAGTACTCCATGGGAGGGGGCGCAGTATGGCTACACCTTC.

The chain couples TRBV7-3 to TRBJ1-1, with no clear D. The ends were cut back, 3 bases at V and 2 bases at J, with 7 bases in the middle. This CDR3 contains 13 residues. Germline CDR1 is SGHTA and CDR2 is FQGTGA. CDR3 nucleotide sequence: TGTGCCAGCAGCTTCGGGATCAACACTGAAGCTTTCTTT. Its protein product is CASSFGINTEAFF.

CDR3 sequence reads: CASSPSWPPTYGYTF. In DNA form, the CDR3 reads TGTGCCAGCAGTCCGAGTTGGCCCCCGACCTATGGCTACACCTTC. This rearrangement joins TRBV6-4 to TRBJ1-2; the D is unclear. V lost 5 bases to trimming and J lost 4 bases, with 17 bases between them. The V gene's germline CDR1 is MRHNA and CDR2 SNTAGT. This CDR3 has 15 residues.

This clone was picked up one time. V gene TRBV4-3 combines with J gene TRBJ1-1, with D unclear. Germline V gene data show CDR1 as LGHNA and CDR2 as YSLEER. The V and J ends lost 0 bases and 3 bases respectively, with 20 bases between them. This CDR3 has 18 residues. CDR3 nucleotides: TGCGCCAGCAGCCAAGATAGAGGCTCGATAGTTCCCGACACTGAAGCTTTCTTT. It specifies CASSQDRGSIVPDTEAFF.

The V call is TRBV6-5, the J call TRBJ1-6; D unclear. Looked up from germline, CDR1 is MNHEY and CDR2 is SVGAGI. Trimming stripped 1 base from V and 10 bases from J, with 5 bases between. The CDR3 runs 12 residues. The CDR3 DNA sequence: TGTGCCAGCAGTTACTTAGGGTCACCCCTCCACTTT. Protein sequence: CASSYLGSPLHF.

The chain combines TRBV7-2 with TRBJ2-5; tentative D call: TRBD2 (5 bases). Germline CDR1 SGHTA, CDR2 FQGNSA. V was pared by 0 bases and J by 5 bases, with 10 bases between. The CDR3 is 14 amino acids. CDR3 DNA: TGTGCCAGCAGCTTAGCCGGGGTAGGGGAGACCCAGTACTTC. Amino acid sequence: CASSLAGVGETQYF.

This chain connects TRBV6-5 to TRBJ1-2; 9 positions agree with TRBD1. CDR1 MNHEY and CDR2 SVGAGI come from the germline V gene. The junction had 4 bases not matched to a gene; V was cut back by 6 bases and J by 5 bases. CDR3 length: 13 amino acids. CDR3 in amino acids: CASSPTGGYGYTF. The CDR3 DNA is TGTGCCAGCAGCCCGACAGGGGGGTATGGCTACACCTTC.

The chain combines TRBV9 with TRBJ2-2; 8 nucleotides line up with TRBD1. V gave up 2 bases and J gave up 7 bases; unmatched junction bases: 7. The CDR3 contains 15 residues. Germline CDR1 SGDLS, CDR2 YYNGEE. The DNA for the CDR3 is TGTGCCAGCAGCGTGGGACAGGCCAACCGCGGGGAGCTGTTTTTT. Translating it yields CASSVGQANRGELFF.

This rearrangement joins TRBV28 to TRBJ2-3, with TRBD2 matching over 7 bases. This CDR3 region has 19 residues. Looked up from germline, CDR1 is MDHEN and CDR2 is SYDVKM. V shed 6 bases and J 2 bases; nucleotides not matched to a gene: 20. The CDR3, as DNA: TGTGCCAGCAGCCCCTTACGTGGGGGGGGTAGATTTAACACAGATACGCAGTATTTT. Amino acid sequence: CASSPLRGGGRFNTDTQYF. Full variable domain (outside the CDR3, taken from reference TRBV28 and TRBJ2-3): DVKVTQSSRYLVKRTGEKVFLECVQDMDHENMFWYRQDPGLGLRLIYFSYDVKMKEKGDIPEGYSVSREKKERFSLILESASTNQTSMYLCASSPLRGGGRFNTDTQYFGPGTRLTVL.

The rearrangement uses TRBV5-5 and TRBJ2-3; possible D gene TRBD2, 7 bases. Germline loops: CDR1 SGHKS, CDR2 YYEKEE (reference sequence). The CDR3 sequence is 17 residues long. Deletions cut 4 bases from V and 2 bases from J, with 20 bases between. The CDR3: CASSKGGSGAFTDTQYF. The CDR3 DNA reads TGTGCCAGCAGCAAAGGGGGGAGCGGGGCCTTCACAGATACGCAGTATTTT.

The chain carries TRBV7-2 and TRBJ2-1; D gene uncertain. Between the trimmed V and J ends, which lost 1 base and 4 bases, there was a span of 5 bases. Germline CDR1 is SGHTA and CDR2 is FQGNSA. The CDR3 contains 13 residues. CDR3 amino acids: CASSLVVYNEQFF. The CDR3 DNA follows: TGTGCCAGCAGCTTAGTGGTGTACAATGAGCAGTTCTTC. The variable domain in full, with the rest retrieved from reference TRBV7-2 and TRBJ2-1, is GAGVSQSPSNKVTEKGKDVELRCDPISGHTALYWYRQSLGQGLEFLIYFQGNSAPDKSGLPSDRFSAERTGGSVSTLTIQRTQQEDSAVYLCASSLVVYNEQFFGPGTRLTVL.

This chain uses TRBV7-9 with TRBJ2-1, with TRBD2 matching over 8 bases. CDR1 is SEHNR and CDR2 is FQNEAQ in the germline V gene (reference sequence). V was pared by 4 bases and J by 3 bases, with 8 bases of the junction left unmatched. This CDR3 region has 16 residues. CDR3 region: CASSSRGGPLYNEQFF. CDR3 sequence (DNA): TGTGCCAGCAGCTCCCGCGGGGGGCCCCTCTACAATGAGCAGTTCTTC.

This CDR3 is CASSPKLAGVYEQYF. In DNA form, the CDR3 reads TGTGCCAGCAGTCCGAAACTAGCGGGGGTTTACGAGCAGTACTTC. The chain couples TRBV28 to TRBJ2-5; the match to TRBD2 covers 11 bases. The J call may be incorrect, as the DNA end agrees better with TRBJ2-7. The CDR3 totals 15 residues. Germline CDR1 MDHEN, CDR2 SYDVKM.

The chain joins TRBV6-6 to TRBJ1-2; D uncertain. Germline CDR1 MNHNY, CDR2 SVGAGI (reference sequence). With 2 bases removed from V and 2 bases from J, the gap between germline ends came to 6 bases. CDR3 length equals 13 residues. CDR3 DNA: TGTGCCAGCAGTTACGAGGGAAACTATGGCTACACCTTC. This encodes CASSYEGNYGYTF.

This rearrangement joins TRBV2 to TRBJ2-7; D is perhaps TRBD1 or TRBD2 (5 bases each). Germline CDR1 SNHLY, CDR2 FYNNEI. The CDR3 runs 13 residues. Trimming took 6 bases from V and 4 from J, leaving 13 bases between them. DNA of the CDR3: TGTGCCAGCAGCGGGGACGGAGCTTACGAGCAGTACGTC. Amino acid sequence: CASSGDGAYEQYV.

The J gene is TRBJ2-1, the V gene TRBV7-9; D tentatively reads TRBD1 or TRBD2 (7 bases each). V was pared by 4 bases and J by 9 bases, with 16 bases between. The CDR3 has 14 amino acids. Germline lookup yields CDR1 SEHNR and CDR2 FQNEAQ (reference sequence). This chain's CDR3 is CASSSIAGGGEQFF. CDR3 nucleotide sequence: TGTGCCAGCAGCTCAATCGCAGGGGGGGGTGAGCAGTTCTTC.

This chain uses TRBV4-1 with TRBJ1-2, with unresolved D. In germline, CDR1 is MGHRA, CDR2 YSYEKL. This CDR3 has 14 residues. Between the trimmed V and J ends, which lost 3 bases and 5 bases, there was a span of 13 bases. CDR3 DNA sequence: TGCGCCAGCAGCCACAATATGGGAACATATGGCTACACCTTC. Amino acid sequence: CASSHNMGTYGYTF.

The V gene is TRBV5-4, the J gene TRBJ1-6; D may be TRBD1 (6 bases). The CDR3 extends over 16 amino acids. Per the germline V gene, CDR1 is SGHNT and CDR2 is YYREEE (reference sequence). V lost 4 bases and J lost 8, with 19 bases in between. The chain's CDR3 is CASSPRPAGADSPLHF. The CDR3 DNA reads as TGTGCCAGCAGCCCCCGTCCCGCAGGGGCCGATTCACCCCTCCACTTT.

With respect to this clone: Other DNA sequences of this sample code for an identical CDR3. The V gene is TRBV19, the J gene TRBJ2-6, with D possibly TRBD2 on 5 matching bases. CDR1 and CDR2 (germline): LNHDA, SQIVND (reference sequence). V was cut by 3 bases and J by 1 base, with 7 bases left in between. The CDR3 is made up of 15 amino acids. The CDR3 DNA reads as TGTGCCAGTAGTATTTCGGGATCTGGGGCCAACGTCCTGACTTTC. It codes for CASSISGSGANVLTF. Full variable domain (missing parts from reference TRBV19 and TRBJ2-6): DGGITQSPKYLFRKEGQNVTLSCEQNLNHDAMYWYRQDPGQGLRLIYYSQIVNDFQKGDIAEGYSVSREKKESFPLTVTSAQKNPTAFYLCASSISGSGANVLTFGAGSRLTVL.

This sequence joins TRBV7-6 and TRBJ1-2; D is perhaps TRBD1 (5 bases). V was cut by 1 base and J by 7 bases, with 10 bases left in between. Germline V gene data show CDR1 as SGHVS and CDR2 as FNYEAQ. CDR3 length equals 13 residues. DNA of the CDR3: TGTGCCAGCAGCTTAGAGCAGGGAGGTGGCTACACCTTC. Amino acid sequence: CASSLEQGGGYTF.

The chain joins TRBV5-4 to TRBJ2-7, with D tentatively TRBD1 (5 bases). The CDR3 runs to 15 residues. V dropped 4 bases and J dropped 5 bases, with 19 bases sitting between them. The germline CDR1 and CDR2 sequences are SGHNT and YYREEE (reference sequence). CDR3: CASSLKVQGGDEQYF. The CDR3 DNA reads as TGTGCCAGCAGCCTGAAGGTTCAGGGTGGCGACGAGCAGTACTTC.

This chain connects TRBV15 to TRBJ1-1; 9 bases match TRBD1. Germline V lookup: CDR1 LNHNV, CDR2 YYDKDF (reference sequence). This CDR3 is 14 amino acids long. V dropped 1 base and J dropped 11; count of bases not matched to a gene: 8. As DNA, the CDR3 is TGTGCCACCAGCAGAGCCCAGGACAGGGGTCGGGCTTTCTTT. As protein: CATSRAQDRGRAFF.

The chain combines TRBV11-2 with TRBJ2-2; D call uncertain. V shed 7 bases and J shed 1 base, with 13 bases lying between them. The CDR3 sequence is 15 residues long. Per the germline V gene, CDR1 is SGHAT and CDR2 is FQNNGV. This CDR3 reads CASTLRTLNTGELFF. As DNA, the CDR3 is TGTGCCAGCACCCTTCGGACCCTGAACACCGGGGAGCTGTTTTTT.

This clone was observed a handful of times. This chain connects TRBV5-1 to TRBJ1-1; 8 nucleotides match TRBD1. This CDR3 spans 15 amino acids. With 6 bases clipped from V and 2 bases from J, the junction kept 9 bases outside the gene matches. From germline, CDR1 is SGHRS and CDR2 YFSETQ. The CDR3 is CASTLHAGGNTEAFF. CDR3 coding DNA: TGCGCCAGCACACTTCACGCAGGGGGCAACACTGAAGCTTTCTTT.

The gene calls are TRBV12-5 and TRBJ2-1; 7 bases align to TRBD1. This CDR3 comprises 14 residues. Germline CDR1 reads LGHNT; CDR2 reads FRNRAP. With 7 bases clipped from V and 5 bases from J, the junction kept 8 bases outside the gene matches. CDR3 residues: CASVHRDSNNEQFF. Written as DNA, the CDR3 is TGTGCTAGTGTCCACCGGGACAGTAACAATGAGCAGTTCTTC.

V gene TRBV5-1 combines with J gene TRBJ2-6, with D perhaps matching TRBD1 (5 bases). The CDR3 length is 15 residues. Germline lookup yields CDR1 SGHRS and CDR2 YFSETQ. Trimming pared 3 bases from V and 4 bases from J, leaving 11 bases between. The CDR3 nucleotides are TGCGCCAGCAGCTCAACAGGATCCGGGGCCAACGTCCTGACTTTC. Amino acid sequence: CASSSTGSGANVLTF.

The gene calls are TRBV18 and TRBJ2-3; D gene unclear. V lost 6 bases and J lost 2, with 15 bases in between. The CDR3 has 15 amino acids. Germline CDR1 reads KGHSH; CDR2 reads LQKENI. The CDR3 is CASSPRTAYTDTQYF. DNA of the CDR3: TGTGCCAGCTCGCCAAGGACGGCCTACACAGATACGCAGTATTTT.

In DNA form, the CDR3 reads TGTGCCAGCTCACCAGGGACGCCGGCCCTCACAGATACGCAGTATTTT. It translates to CASSPGTPALTDTQYF. The chain has TRBV18 and TRBJ2-3; D is tentatively TRBD1 or TRBD2 (5 bases each). Trimming removed 2 bases from V and 2 bases from J, with 14 bases in between. The CDR3 contains 16 residues. CDR1 and CDR2 (germline): KGHSH, LQKENI.